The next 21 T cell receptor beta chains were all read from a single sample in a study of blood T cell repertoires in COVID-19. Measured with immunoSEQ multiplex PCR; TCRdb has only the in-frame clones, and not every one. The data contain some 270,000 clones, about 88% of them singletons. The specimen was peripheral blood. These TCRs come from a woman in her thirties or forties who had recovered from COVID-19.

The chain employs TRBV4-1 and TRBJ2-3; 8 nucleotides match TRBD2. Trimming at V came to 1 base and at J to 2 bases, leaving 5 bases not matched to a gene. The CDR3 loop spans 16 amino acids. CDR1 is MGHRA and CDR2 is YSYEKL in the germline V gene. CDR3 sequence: CASSQVRGGPTDTQYF. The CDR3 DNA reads TGCGCCAGCAGCCAAGTACGGGGGGGGCCCACAGATACGCAGTATTTT.

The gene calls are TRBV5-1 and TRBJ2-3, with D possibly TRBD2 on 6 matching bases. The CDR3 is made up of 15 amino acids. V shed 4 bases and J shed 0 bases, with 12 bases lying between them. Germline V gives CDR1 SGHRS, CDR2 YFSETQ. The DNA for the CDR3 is TGCGCCAGCAGCCCCGGGACTCCTAGCACAGATACGCAGTATTTT. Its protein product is CASSPGTPSTDTQYF.

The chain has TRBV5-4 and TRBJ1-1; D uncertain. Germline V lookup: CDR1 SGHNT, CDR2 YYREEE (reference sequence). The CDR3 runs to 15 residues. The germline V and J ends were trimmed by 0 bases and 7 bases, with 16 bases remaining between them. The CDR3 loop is CASSLDIDEGVEAFF. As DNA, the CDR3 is TGTGCCAGCAGCTTGGATATTGACGAGGGAGTTGAAGCTTTCTTT.

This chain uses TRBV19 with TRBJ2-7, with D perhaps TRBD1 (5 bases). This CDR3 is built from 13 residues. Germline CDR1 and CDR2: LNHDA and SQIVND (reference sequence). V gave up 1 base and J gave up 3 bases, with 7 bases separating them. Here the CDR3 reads CASSIVDSYEQYF. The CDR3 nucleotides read TGTGCCAGTAGTATAGTCGACAGCTACGAGCAGTACTTC.

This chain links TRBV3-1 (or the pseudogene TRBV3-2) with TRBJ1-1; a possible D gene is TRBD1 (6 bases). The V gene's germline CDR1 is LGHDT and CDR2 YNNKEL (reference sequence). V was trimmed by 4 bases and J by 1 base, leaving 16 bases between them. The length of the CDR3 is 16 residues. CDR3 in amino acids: CASSPRSGVPNTEAFF. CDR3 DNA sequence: TGTGCCAGCAGCCCGCGGTCAGGGGTTCCGAACACTGAAGCTTTCTTT.

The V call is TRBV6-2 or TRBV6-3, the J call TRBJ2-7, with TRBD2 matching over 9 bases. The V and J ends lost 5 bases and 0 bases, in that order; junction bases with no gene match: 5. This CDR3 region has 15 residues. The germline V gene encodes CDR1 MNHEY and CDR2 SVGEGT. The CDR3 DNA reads TGTGCCAGCAGTGGGGCGGGGGGGCTCTCCTACGAGCAGTACTTC. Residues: CASSGAGGLSYEQYF.

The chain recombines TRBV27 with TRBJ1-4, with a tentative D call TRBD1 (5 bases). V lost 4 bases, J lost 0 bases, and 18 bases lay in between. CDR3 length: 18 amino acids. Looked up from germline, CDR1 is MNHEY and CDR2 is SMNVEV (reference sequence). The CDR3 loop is CASSSGTGDSATNEKLFF. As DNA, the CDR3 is TGTGCCAGCAGTTCCGGGACGGGAGACTCCGCAACTAATGAAAAACTGTTTTTT. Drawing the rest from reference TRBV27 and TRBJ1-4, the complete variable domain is EAQVTQNPRYLITVTGKKLTVTCSQNMNHEYMSWYRQDPGLGLRQIYYSMNVEVTDKGDVPEGYKVSRKEKRNFPLILESPSPNQTSLYFCASSSGTGDSATNEKLFFGSGTQLSVL.

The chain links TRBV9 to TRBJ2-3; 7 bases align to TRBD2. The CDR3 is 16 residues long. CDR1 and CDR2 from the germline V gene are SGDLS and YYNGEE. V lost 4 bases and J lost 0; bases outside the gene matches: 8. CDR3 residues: CASSPSGRTSTDTQYF. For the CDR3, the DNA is TGTGCCAGCAGCCCTAGCGGAAGAACTAGCACAGATACGCAGTATTTT. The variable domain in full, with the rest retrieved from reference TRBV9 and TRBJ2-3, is DSGVTQTPKHLITATGQRVTLRCSPRSGDLSVYWYQQSLDQGLQFLIQYYNGEERAKGNILERFSAQQFPDLHSELNLSSLELGDSALYFCASSPSGRTSTDTQYFGPGTRLTVL.

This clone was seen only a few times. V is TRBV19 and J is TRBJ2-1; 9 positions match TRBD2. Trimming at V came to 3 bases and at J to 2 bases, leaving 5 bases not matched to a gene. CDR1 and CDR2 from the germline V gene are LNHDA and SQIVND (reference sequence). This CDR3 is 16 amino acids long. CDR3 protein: CASSIPAGGAYNEQFF. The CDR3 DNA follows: TGTGCCAGTAGTATTCCCGCGGGAGGGGCCTACAATGAGCAGTTCTTC.

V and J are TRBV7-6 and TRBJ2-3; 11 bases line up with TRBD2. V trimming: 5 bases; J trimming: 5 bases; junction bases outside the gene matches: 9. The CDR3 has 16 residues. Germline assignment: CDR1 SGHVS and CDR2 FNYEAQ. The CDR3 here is CASSLIAGGLVDTQYF. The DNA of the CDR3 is TGTGCCAGCAGCCTGATAGCGGGAGGGCTTGTAGATACGCAGTATTTT.

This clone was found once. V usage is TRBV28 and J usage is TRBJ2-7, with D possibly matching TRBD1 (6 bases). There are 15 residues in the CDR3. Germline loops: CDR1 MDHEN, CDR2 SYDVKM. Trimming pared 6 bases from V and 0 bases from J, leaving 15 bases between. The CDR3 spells CASSTTGTNSYEQYF. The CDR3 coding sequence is TGTGCCAGCAGCACTACCGGGACAAACTCCTACGAGCAGTACTTC.

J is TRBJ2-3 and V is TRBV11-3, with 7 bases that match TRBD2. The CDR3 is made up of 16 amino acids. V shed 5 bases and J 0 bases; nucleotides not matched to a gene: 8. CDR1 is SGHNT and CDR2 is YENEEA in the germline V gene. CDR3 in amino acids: CASSPTGGSSTDTQYF. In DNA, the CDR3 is TGTGCCAGCAGCCCAACGGGGGGTTCTAGCACAGATACGCAGTATTTT.

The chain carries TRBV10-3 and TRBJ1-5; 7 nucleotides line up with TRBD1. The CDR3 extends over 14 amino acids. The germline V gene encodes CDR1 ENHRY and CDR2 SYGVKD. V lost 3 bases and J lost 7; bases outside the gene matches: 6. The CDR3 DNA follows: TGTGCCATCAGTGACAGGGGGAGAGAACAGCCCCAGCATTTT. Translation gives CAISDRGREQPQHF.

Written as DNA, the CDR3 is TGTGCCACCAGTGATTCGGGGTCGAATTCACCCCTCCACTTT. Protein: CATSDSGSNSPLHF. The V gene is TRBV24-1, the J gene TRBJ1-6; D not resolved. V lost 2 bases and J lost 7, with 8 bases in between. Germline loops: CDR1 KGHDR, CDR2 SFDVKD. The CDR3 spans 14 residues.

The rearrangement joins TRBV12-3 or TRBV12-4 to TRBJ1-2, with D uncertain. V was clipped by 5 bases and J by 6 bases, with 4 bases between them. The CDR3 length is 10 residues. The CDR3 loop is CASSLHGYTF. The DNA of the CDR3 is TGTGCCAGCAGTCTCCATGGCTACACCTTC.

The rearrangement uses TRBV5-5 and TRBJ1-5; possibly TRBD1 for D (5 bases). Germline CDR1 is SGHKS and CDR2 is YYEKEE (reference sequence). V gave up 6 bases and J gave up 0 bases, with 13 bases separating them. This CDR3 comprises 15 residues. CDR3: CASTRQTDSNQPQHF. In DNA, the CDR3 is TGTGCCAGCACCCGACAGACAGATAGCAATCAGCCCCAGCATTTT.

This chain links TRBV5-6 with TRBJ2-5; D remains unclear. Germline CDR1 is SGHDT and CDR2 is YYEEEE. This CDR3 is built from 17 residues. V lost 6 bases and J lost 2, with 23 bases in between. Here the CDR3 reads CASTNTGSINFQETQYF. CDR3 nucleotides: TGTGCCAGCACCAATACCGGGTCAATAAATTTTCAAGAGACCCAGTACTTC.

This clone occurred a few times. CDR3 sequence: CASIMNRTPYEQYV. CDR3 bases: TGTGCCAGCATCATGAACAGAACCCCTTACGAGCAGTACGTC. J is TRBJ2-7 and V is TRBV6-5, with D unresolved. The V gene's germline CDR1 is MNHEY and CDR2 SVGAGI. The CDR3 loop spans 14 amino acids. V lost 7 bases and J lost 4, with 17 bases in between.

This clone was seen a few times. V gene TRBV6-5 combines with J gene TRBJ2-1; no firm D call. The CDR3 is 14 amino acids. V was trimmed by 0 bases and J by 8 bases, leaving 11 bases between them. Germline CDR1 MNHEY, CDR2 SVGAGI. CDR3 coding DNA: TGTGCCAGCAGTTACTCTGCCGGTCGGGATGAGCAGTTCTTC. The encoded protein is CASSYSAGRDEQFF.

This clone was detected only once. The CDR3 DNA reads TGTGCCAGCAGCCAAGATCATGCCCCTGGACTAGCGGGGACCACCGGGGAGCTGTTTTTT. Amino acid sequence: CASSQDHAPGLAGTTGELFF. The rearrangement joins TRBV4-2 to TRBJ2-2, with TRBD2 matching over 12 bases. The CDR3 sequence is 20 residues long. Germline CDR1 LGHNA, CDR2 YNFKEQ. V trimming: 0 bases; J trimming: 4 bases; junction bases outside the gene matches: 12.

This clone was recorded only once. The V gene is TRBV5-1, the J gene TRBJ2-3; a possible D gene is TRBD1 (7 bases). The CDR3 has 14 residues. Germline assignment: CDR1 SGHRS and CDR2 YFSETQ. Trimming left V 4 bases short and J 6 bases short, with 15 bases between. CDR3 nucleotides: TGCGCCAGCAGCCCTCCGACAGGGACTGATACGCAGTATTTT. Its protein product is CASSPPTGTDTQYF.